The following is a T cell receptor (beta chain) sequence with its context. A much larger clone differs by one base, so this may be a read error. Arm-PCR of CDR3 regions and iRepertoire HTBI primers were used to build TCR beta libraries. TCRdb reanalysed the multiplex PCR reads using MiXCR and keeps one entry per CDR3 protein. Here the sample spans roughly 420,000 distinct CDR3 sequences, around 13% being singletons. This CDR3 region has 14 residues. Trimming pared 5 bases from V and 3 bases from J, leaving 14 bases between. Time point here: newly diagnosed GD, antithyroid drugs for less than 3 months. PBMCs were the source of the RNA used for TCR sequencing. The data derive from a study of regulatory T cells in long-lasting Graves disease. These records were also assigned to another study, of T cells in Graves' hyperthyroidism and ophthalmopathy.

The sequence was obtained from a woman aged 45 to 65 with Graves disease. The chain employs TRBV12-3 or TRBV12-4 and TRBJ2-7; D perhaps matches TRBD1 (6 bases). The sample was peripheral blood mononuclear cells (PBMCs), taken at new diagnosis, from a patient treated with antithyroid drugs. The CDR3 coding sequence is TGTGCCAGCAGTGCCCAGGGGAGTAGCTACGAGCAGTACTTC. It yields the protein CASSAQGSSYEQYF.